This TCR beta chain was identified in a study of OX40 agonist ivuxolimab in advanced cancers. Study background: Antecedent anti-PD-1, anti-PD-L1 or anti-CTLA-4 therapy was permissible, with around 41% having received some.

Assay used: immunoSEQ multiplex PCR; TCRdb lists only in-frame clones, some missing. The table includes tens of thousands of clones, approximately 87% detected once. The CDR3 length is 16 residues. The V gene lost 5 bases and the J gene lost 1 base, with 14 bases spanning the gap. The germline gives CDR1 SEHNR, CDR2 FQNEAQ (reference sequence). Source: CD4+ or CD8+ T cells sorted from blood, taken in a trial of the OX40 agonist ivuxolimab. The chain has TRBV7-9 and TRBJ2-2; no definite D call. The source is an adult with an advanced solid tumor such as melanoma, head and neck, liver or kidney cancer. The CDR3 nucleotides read TGTGCCAGCAGCCCCTCGGCCCGGAGGAACACCGGGGAGCTGTTTTTT. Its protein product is CASSPSARRNTGELFF.